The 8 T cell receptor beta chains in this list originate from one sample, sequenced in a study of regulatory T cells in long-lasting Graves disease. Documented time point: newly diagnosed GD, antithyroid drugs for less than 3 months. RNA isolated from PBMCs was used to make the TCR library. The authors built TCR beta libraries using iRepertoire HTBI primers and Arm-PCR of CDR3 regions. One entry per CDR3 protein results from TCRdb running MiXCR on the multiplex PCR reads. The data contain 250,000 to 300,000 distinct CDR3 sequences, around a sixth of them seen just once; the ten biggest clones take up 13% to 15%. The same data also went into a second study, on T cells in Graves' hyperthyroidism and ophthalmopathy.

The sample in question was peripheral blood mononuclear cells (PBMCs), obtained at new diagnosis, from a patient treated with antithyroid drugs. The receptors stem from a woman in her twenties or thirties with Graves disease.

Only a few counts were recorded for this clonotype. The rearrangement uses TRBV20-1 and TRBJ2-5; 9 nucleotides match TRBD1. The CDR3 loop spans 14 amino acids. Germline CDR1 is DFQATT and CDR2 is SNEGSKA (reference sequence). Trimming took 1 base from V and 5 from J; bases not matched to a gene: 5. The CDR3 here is CSARAGQGRETQYF. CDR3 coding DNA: TGCAGTGCTAGAGCCGGACAGGGGCGGGAGACCCAGTACTTC.

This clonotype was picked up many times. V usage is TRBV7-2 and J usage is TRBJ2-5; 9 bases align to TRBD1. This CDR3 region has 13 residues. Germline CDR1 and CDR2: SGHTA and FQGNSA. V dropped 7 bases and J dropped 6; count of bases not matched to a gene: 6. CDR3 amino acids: CASTLQGAKTQYF. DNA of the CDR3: TGTGCCAGCACATTACAGGGGGCGAAGACCCAGTACTTC.

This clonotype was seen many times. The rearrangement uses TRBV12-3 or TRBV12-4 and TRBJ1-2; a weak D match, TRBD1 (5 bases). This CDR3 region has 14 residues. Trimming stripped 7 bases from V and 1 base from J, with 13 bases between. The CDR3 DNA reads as TGTGCCAGCACCCTGGACACAGATAACTATGGCTACACCTTC. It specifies CASTLDTDNYGYTF.

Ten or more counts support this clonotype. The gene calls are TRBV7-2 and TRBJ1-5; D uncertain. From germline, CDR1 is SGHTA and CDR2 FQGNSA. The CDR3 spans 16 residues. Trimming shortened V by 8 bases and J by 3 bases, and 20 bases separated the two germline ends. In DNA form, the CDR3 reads TGTGCCAGCTCCCCCGGCAGCCTGCCAATCAATCAGCCCCAGCATTTT. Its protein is CASSPGSLPINQPQHF.

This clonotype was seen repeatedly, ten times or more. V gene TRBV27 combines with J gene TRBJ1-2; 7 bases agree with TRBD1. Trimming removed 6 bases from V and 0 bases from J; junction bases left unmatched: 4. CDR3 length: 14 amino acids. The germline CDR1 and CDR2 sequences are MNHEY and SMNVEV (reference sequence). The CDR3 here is CASRIGQANYGYTF. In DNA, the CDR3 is TGTGCCAGCAGAATAGGACAGGCTAACTATGGCTACACCTTC.

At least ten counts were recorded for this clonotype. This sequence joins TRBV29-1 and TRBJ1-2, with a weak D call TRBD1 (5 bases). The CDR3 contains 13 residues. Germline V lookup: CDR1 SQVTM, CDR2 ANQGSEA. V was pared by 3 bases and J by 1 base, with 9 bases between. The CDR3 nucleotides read TGCAGCGTTGATAGGGACGATAACTATGGCTACACCTTC. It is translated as CSVDRDDNYGYTF.

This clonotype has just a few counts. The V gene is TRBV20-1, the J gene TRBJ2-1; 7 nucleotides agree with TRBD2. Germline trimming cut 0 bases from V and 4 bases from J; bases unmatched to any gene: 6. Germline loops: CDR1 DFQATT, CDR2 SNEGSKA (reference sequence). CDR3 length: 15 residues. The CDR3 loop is CSARDPSGKYNEQFF. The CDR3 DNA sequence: TGCAGTGCTAGAGACCCCAGCGGGAAATACAATGAGCAGTTCTTC.

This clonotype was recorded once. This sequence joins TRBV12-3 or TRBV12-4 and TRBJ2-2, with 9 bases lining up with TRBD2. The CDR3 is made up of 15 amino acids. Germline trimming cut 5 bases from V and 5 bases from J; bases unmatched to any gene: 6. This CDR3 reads CASSPREGLTGELFF. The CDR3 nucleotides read TGTGCCAGCAGTCCGCGGGAGGGCCTAACCGGGGAGCTGTTTTTT.